The TCR beta chain described here comes from a study of monozygotic twins with inflammatory bowel disease. General observations from the study: Among IBD patients, fewer clonotypes were shared with others than among healthy twins, especially with disease activity. No detectable difference in repertoire similarity separated concordant from discordant twins, possibly as a result of limited power.

This CDR3 comprises 15 residues. CDR1 is LGHNA and CDR2 is YNFKEQ in the germline V gene. During cDNA synthesis, UMIs that each contained a 6-nucleotide sample barcode were added by means of template switching. TCRdb reanalyzed the 5' RACE reads and collapses them to one entry per CDR3 protein, without DNA. In all, the sample yields approximately 400,000 distinct CDR3 sequences. Details on this clonotype: The target antigen is unknown.

This sequence joins TRBV4-2 and TRBJ1-1. This clonotype originated in a human donor with ulcerative colitis or Crohn's disease, or a healthy co-twin of an affected twin (not recorded which). The specimen was blood. The CDR3: CASSLTDSGNTEAFF.